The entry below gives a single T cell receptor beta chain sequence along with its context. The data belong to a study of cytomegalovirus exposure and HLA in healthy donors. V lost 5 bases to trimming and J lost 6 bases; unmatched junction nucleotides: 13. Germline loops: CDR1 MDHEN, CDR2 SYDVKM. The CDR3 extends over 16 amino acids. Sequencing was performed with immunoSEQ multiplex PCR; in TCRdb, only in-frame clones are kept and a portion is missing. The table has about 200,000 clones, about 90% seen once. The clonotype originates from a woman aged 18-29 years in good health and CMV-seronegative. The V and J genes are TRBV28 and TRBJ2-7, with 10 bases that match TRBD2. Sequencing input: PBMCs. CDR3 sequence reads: CASSPWPAGGMGEQYF. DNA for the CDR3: TGTGCCAGCAGTCCTTGGCCAGCGGGAGGGATGGGCGAGCAGTACTTC.